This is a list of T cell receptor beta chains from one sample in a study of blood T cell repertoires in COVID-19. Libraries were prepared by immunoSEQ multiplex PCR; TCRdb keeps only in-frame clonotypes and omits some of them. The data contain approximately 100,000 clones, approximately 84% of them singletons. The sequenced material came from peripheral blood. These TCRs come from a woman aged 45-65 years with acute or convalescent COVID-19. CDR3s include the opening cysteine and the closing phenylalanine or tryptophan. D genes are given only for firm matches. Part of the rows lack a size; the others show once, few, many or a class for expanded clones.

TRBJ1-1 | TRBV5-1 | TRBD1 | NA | CASSLARDRGSTEAFF | TGCGCCAGCAGCTTGGCCCGGGACAGGGGAAGCACTGAAGCTTTCTTT
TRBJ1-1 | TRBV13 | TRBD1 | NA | CASSFYRGGTEAFF | TGTGCCAGCAGCTTTTACAGGGGGGGGACTGAAGCTTTCTTT
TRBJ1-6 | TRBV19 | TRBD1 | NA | CASSPGQNNSPLHF | TGTGCCAGTAGCCCGGGACAGAATAATTCACCCCTCCACTTT
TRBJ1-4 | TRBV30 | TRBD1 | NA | CAWSNGQGEIREKLFF | TGTGCCTGGTCTAATGGACAGGGCGAGATTCGGGAAAAACTGTTTTTT
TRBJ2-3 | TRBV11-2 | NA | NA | CASSLGRGPDTQYF | TGTGCCAGCAGCTTAGGGCGGGGGCCCGATACGCAGTATTTT
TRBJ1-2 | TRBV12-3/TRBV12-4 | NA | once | CASSRGNYGYTF | TGTGCCAGCAGCAGAGGGAACTATGGCTACACCTTC
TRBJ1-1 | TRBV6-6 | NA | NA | CASSYARGNTEAFF | TGTGCCAGCAGTTACGCCAGGGGGAACACTGAAGCTTTCTTT
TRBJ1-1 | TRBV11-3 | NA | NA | CASSFAGKGTEAFF | TGTGCCAGCAGCTTCGCGGGAAAAGGGACTGAAGCTTTCTTT
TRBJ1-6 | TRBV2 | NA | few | CASSERRSGSYNSPLHF | TGTGCCAGCAGTGAAAGGCGCTCGGGCTCCTATAATTCACCCCTCCACTTT
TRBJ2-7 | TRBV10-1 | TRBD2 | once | CAQREGDLYYEQYF | TGCGCCCAGCGGGAGGGAGACCTCTACTACGAGCAGTACTTC
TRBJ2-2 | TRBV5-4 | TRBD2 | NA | CASSYLGTSGRRSGELFF | TGTGCCAGCAGCTACCTTGGGACTAGCGGGCGCCGCAGCGGGGAGCTGTTTTTT
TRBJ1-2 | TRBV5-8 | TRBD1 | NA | CASSSIRTGNYGYTF | TGTGCCAGCAGCTCAATCAGGACAGGGAACTATGGCTACACCTTC
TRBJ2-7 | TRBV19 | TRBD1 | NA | CASSRIPGQGLNPEYF | TGTGCCAGTAGTAGAATTCCGGGACAGGGTTTGAACCCCGAGTACTTC
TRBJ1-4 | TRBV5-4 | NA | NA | CASSLRHNPGEKLFF | TGTGCCAGCAGCTTGAGGCACAACCCCGGGGAAAAACTGTTTTTT
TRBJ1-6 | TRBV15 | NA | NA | CATSREMGRGDGNSPLHF | TGTGCCACCAGCAGAGAGATGGGCAGGGGAGACGGTAATTCACCCCTCCACTTT
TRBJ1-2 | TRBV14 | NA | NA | CASSLSGYPNYGYTF | TGTGCCAGCAGCCTCTCGGGGTATCCTAACTATGGCTACACCTTC
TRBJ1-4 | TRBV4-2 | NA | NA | CASSQGTLKGAGEKLFF | TGTGCCAGCAGCCAAGGGACCCTAAAGGGCGCGGGCGAAAAACTGTTTTTT
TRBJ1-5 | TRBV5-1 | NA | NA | CASRPDTGNQPQHF | TGCGCCAGCAGACCGGACACGGGCAATCAGCCCCAGCATTTT
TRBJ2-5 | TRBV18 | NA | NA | CASSPERQTQYF | TGTGCCAGCTCACCAGAGCGGCAGACCCAGTACTTC
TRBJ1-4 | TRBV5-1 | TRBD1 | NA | CARSLGRQGATNEKLFF | TGCGCCCGCAGCTTGGGGCGACAGGGGGCAACTAATGAAAAACTGTTTTTT
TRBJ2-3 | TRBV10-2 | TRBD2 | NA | CAGTRGVNTDTQYF | TGCGCCGGCACACGGGGGGTTAATACAGATACGCAGTATTTT
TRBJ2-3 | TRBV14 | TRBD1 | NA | CASSPRPTGAQYF | TGTGCCAGCAGCCCCCGACCGACAGGGGCCCAGTATTTT
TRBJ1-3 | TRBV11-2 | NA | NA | CASSSSGGGGNTIYF | TGTGCCAGCAGCTCCTCGGGGGGAGGTGGAAACACCATATATTTT
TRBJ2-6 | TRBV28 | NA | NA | CASSPHLAGKANVLTF | TGTGCCAGCAGCCCTCACCTCGCGGGGAAGGCCAACGTCCTGACTTTC
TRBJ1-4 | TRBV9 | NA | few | CASSPGQRNEKLFF | TGTGCCAGCAGCCCGGGACAACGTAATGAAAAACTGTTTTTT
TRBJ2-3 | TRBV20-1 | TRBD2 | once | CSRGEADTQYF | TGCAGCCGGGGGGAGGCAGATACGCAGTATTTT
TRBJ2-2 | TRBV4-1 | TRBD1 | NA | CASSQGRQGFGELFF | TGCGCCAGCAGCCAAGGACGACAGGGTTTCGGGGAGCTGTTTTTT
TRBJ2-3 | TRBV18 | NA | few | CASSPIQGGDTQYF | TGTGCCAGCTCACCGATCCAGGGGGGAGATACGCAGTATTTT
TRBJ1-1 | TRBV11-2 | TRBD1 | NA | CASSLLPGQGMNTEAFF | TGTGCCAGCAGCCTCCTCCCGGGACAGGGGATGAACACTGAAGCTTTCTTT
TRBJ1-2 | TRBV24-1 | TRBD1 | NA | CATSDRQGEIYYGYTF | TGTGCCACCAGTGATCGGCAGGGGGAGATTTACTATGGCTACACCTTC
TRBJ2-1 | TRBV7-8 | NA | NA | CASSLSSNEQFF | TGTGCCAGCAGCTTATCCTCCAATGAGCAGTTCTTC
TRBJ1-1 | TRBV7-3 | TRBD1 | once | CASSLQGAVNTEAFF | TGTGCCAGCAGCTTACAGGGGGCGGTGAACACTGAAGCTTTCTTT
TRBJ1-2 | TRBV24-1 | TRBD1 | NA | CATSDLTRTGERGYTF | TGTGCCACCAGTGACCTCACCCGGACAGGGGAACGTGGCTACACCTTC